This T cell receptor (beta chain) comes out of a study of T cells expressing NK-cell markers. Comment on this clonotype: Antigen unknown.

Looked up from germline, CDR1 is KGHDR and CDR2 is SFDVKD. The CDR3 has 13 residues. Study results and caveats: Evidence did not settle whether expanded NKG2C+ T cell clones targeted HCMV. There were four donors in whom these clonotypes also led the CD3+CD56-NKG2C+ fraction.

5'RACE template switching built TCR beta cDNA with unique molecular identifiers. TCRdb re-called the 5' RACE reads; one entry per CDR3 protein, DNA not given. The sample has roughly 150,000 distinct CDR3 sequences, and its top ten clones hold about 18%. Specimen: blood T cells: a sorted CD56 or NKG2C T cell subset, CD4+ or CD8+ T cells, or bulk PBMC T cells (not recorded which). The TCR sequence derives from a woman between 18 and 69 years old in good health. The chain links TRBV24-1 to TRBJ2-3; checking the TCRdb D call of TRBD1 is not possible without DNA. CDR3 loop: CATSDPGTDTQYF.